This is a list of T cell receptor beta chains from one sample in a study of neurological immune-mediated disorders. TCRdb called the 5' RACE reads again in MiXCR, with one record for every CDR3 protein. In the table there are 70,000 to 90,000 distinct CDR3 sequences, around 6% of which are singletons. The source material was PBMCs. The receptors were gathered from a woman aged 55-69 years with multiple sclerosis. Each CDR3 is given with its conserved first and last residue.

J gene	V gene	CDR3 protein
TRBJ2-1	TRBV11-2	CASSLGLGGGAHNEQFF
TRBJ2-3	TRBV20-1	CSARSPRQGGSTDTQYF
TRBJ1-5	TRBV28	CASSLRGGGQPQHF
TRBJ1-2	TRBV6-1	CASYSNRDTNYGYTF
TRBJ1-2	TRBV20-1	CSATTGGRGIVGYTF
TRBJ2-1	TRBV7-2	CASSSFGYNEQFF
TRBJ2-2	TRBV24-1	CATRSLGGTNTGELFF
TRBJ2-2	TRBV5-1	CASTRTGTSGELFF
TRBJ2-7	TRBV11-3	CASSSTTTDEQYF
TRBJ1-1	TRBV5-1	CASSVDRGRTEAFF
TRBJ2-6	TRBV28	CASSGDRISGANVLTF
TRBJ1-1	TRBV5-1	CASSTRGSDTEAFF
TRBJ1-2	TRBV5-1	CASSLEVGTNYGYTF
TRBJ2-7	TRBV12-3/TRBV12-4	CASSLNGPYEQYF
TRBJ1-2	TRBV12-3/TRBV12-4	CASTPGGMRYGYTF
TRBJ2-3	TRBV12-3/TRBV12-4	CASSTSGTDTQYF
TRBJ2-3	TRBV5-1	CASSLPLAGADTQYF
TRBJ1-6	TRBV9	CASAPGGGDNSPLHF
TRBJ2-3	TRBV7-8	CASSLAYDRWYF
TRBJ2-3	TRBV5-6	CASSLSSSPSTDTQYF
TRBJ1-1	TRBV9	CASSSRTGGTEAFF
TRBJ2-5	TRBV20-1	CSAREMRGVNNQETQYF
TRBJ2-3	TRBV5-6	CASSGQGASDTQYF
TRBJ1-2	TRBV7-9	CASSSTTGLDGYTF
TRBJ1-5	TRBV4-1	CASSQETARPQHF
TRBJ2-5	TRBV5-1	CASSVGQGAGETQYF
TRBJ2-5	TRBV5-1	CASSPISGGAGTQYF
TRBJ2-7	TRBV7-8	CASSLSQGTVNSYEQYF
TRBJ2-1	TRBV12-3/TRBV12-4	CASSLGNYNEQFF
TRBJ1-1	TRBV12-3/TRBV12-4	CASSLPDRGRRTEAFF
TRBJ1-2	TRBV9	CASSLQGSGLGGYTF
TRBJ2-4	TRBV5-5	CASSADIAKNIQYF
TRBJ2-7	TRBV27	CASKHSRERAYEQYF
TRBJ2-5	TRBV2	CASSARVRETQYF
TRBJ1-2	TRBV20-1	CSTRAHGYTF
TRBJ1-2	TRBV3-1	CASSQLDLGYTF
TRBJ2-7	TRBV24-1	CATRGDGSYEQYF
TRBJ2-2	TRBV5-1	CASSQRGQANTGELFF
TRBJ1-1	TRBV6-5	CASSYYNTGPAEAFF
TRBJ2-2	TRBV5-1	CASSPTEWTGELFF
TRBJ1-1	TRBV5-1	CASSREEGMNTEAFF
TRBJ2-1	TRBV7-2	CASSLSGTAYNEQFF
TRBJ2-5	TRBV5-1	CASSLAGGETQYF
TRBJ1-1	TRBV14	CASSPPGWVTEAFF
TRBJ2-5	TRBV7-2	CASSLAGTPLGETQYF
TRBJ1-5	TRBV7-2	CASSRPGTGNQPQHF
TRBJ2-7	TRBV10-3	CAISETGGEQYF
TRBJ2-2	TRBV29-1	CSVHNGGDTGELFF
TRBJ2-7	TRBV7-9	CATALGQGAFEQYF
TRBJ1-5	TRBV20-1	CSARDRGLGQPQHF
TRBJ2-7	TRBV28	CASRVSPLRDLLREQYF
TRBJ1-1	TRBV6-6	CASSYRANTEAFF
TRBJ2-2	TRBV6-1	CASSPVSGDHTGELFF
TRBJ2-3	TRBV20-1	CSAPGLAGTTSTDTQYF
TRBJ1-1	TRBV5-1	CASRRQGAVTEAFF
TRBJ2-4	TRBV12-3/TRBV12-4	CASSPYQSGAKNIQYF
TRBJ1-1	TRBV5-6	CASSRDSSFGAFF